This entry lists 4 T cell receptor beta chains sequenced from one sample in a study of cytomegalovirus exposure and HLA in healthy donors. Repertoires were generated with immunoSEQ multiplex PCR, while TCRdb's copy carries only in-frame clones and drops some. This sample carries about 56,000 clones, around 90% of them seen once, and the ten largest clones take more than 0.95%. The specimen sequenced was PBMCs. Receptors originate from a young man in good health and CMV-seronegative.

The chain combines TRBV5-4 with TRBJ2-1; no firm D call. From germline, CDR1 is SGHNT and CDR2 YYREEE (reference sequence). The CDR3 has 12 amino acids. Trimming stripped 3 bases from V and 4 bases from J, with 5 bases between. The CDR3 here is CASSSYYNEQFF. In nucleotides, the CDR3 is TGTGCCAGCAGCTCCTATTACAATGAGCAGTTCTTC. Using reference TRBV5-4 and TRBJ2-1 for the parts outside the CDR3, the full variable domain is ETGVTQSPTHLIKTRGQQVTLRCSSQSGHNTVSWYQQALGQGPQFIFQYYREEENGRGNFPPRFSGLQFPNYSSELNVNALELDDSALYLCASSSYYNEQFFGPGTRLTVL.

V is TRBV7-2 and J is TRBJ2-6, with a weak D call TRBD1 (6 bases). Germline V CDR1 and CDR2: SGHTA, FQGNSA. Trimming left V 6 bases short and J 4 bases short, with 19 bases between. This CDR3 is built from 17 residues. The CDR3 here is CASSFYHRVTGANVLTF. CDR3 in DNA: TGTGCCAGCAGTTTTTACCACAGGGTTACCGGGGCCAACGTCCTGACTTTC.

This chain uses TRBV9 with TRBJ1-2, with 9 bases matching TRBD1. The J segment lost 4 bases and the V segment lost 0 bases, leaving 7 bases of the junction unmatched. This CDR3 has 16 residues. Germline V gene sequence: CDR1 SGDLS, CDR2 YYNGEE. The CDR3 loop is CASSVALDRGSYGYTF. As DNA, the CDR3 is TGTGCCAGCAGCGTAGCTCTGGACAGGGGATCCTATGGCTACACCTTC.

As DNA, the CDR3 is TGTGCCAGCACCTCAAGACAGGGGACCTACTATGGCTACACCTTC. Translated: CASTSRQGTYYGYTF. The genes are TRBV7-8 and TRBJ1-2; 8 bases align to TRBD1. V gave up 7 bases and J gave up 3 bases; unmatched junction bases: 10. In germline, CDR1 is SGHVS, CDR2 FQNEAQ. This CDR3 is built from 15 residues.